This T cell receptor (beta chain) was found in a study of CD8 T cells in Susac syndrome (dated 2019 in TCRdb). General notes on the study: Whether CD8+ T cell activation and differentiation in Susac syndrome was antigen driven was tested using repertoire sequencing. The study at large found these results: The study acknowledged that relatively few individuals were included in the TCR sequencing and HLA analysis.

RNA was extracted using the RNeasy kit, and roughly 0.5 to 1 microgram was reverse transcribed with random hexamers. The immunoSEQ multiplex PCR assay, covering 54 Vbeta and 13 Jbeta segments, was used to amplify TCR beta CDR3 regions. PCR amplification bias was corrected by using a synthetic template baseline for primer optimization and computational correction. Processing in the source paper ran as follows. Only productive sequences were kept, with reads annotated to V, D and J genes according to IMGT and analyzed in immunoSEQ Analyzer. To calculate clonality, Shannon entropy was normalized by log2 of the number of productive unique sequences and then subtracted from one. Public and private clones were assessed among the 100 most prevalent clones of each patient and control. A clone was defined as Susac-specific if it was absent from the healthy and MS cohorts, from some 1,100 published viral clones and from other ImmuneACCESS disease sequences. TCRdb itself trimmed the public reads at Q25 with fastp, ran MiXCR and retained productive beta chains. Entries are consolidated by CDR3 protein sequence, retaining the most common genes and DNA. The V and J calls reflect TCRdb's pipeline rather than the authors' work. The sample profile shows about 120,000 distinct CDR3 sequences; about 90% of them were found once. In total, the top ten clones hold 0.11% to 0.15% of the sample.

V is clipped by 4 bases and J by 5 bases, and the sequence between their germline boundaries is 14 bases long. CDR1 SQVTM and CDR2 ANQGSEA were looked up in the germline V gene. The CDR3 runs 14 amino acids, cysteine and phenylalanine included. The only DNA kept is the CDR3, 42 bases in frame from the first base. Peripheral blood CD8+ and CD4+ T cells from healthy donors, Susac syndrome patients and multiple sclerosis patients were profiled using high-throughput TCR beta sequencing. Healthy donors were age- and sex-matched controls. Bulk CD8+ and CD4+ T cells were purified by magnetic negative isolation, whereas CD8+ TEMRA cells were enriched by FACS. Blood was drawn into EDTA tubes, processed within 24 hours, and PBMCs were isolated by density gradient centrifugation. PBMCs intended for TCR sequencing were cryopreserved in liquid nitrogen and thawed later in a water bath at 37 degrees C. The sorted or isolated CD4+, CD8+ and CD8+ TEMRA cells reached a purity of at least 90%.

A note on this clonotype: Its antigen remains unidentified. No base quality information exists; no much larger clone differs at one position.

The receptor was isolated from a human donor in good health. The rearrangement combines TRBV29-1 with TRBJ2-2; the D gene cannot be resolved beyond TRBD1 or TRBD2, each matching 5 bases. Material for sequencing was CD4+ T cells from PBMCs. The CDR3 sequence is CSVVPGPGTGELFF. The bases read TGCAGCGTTGTCCCGGGACCCGGGACCGGGGAGCTGTTTTTT.